The 32 T cell receptor beta chains below were found in one sample sequenced in a study of multiple sclerosis patients with progressive multifocal leukoencephalopathy (dated by TCRdb to between 2017 and 2020). Interpreted using the paper, the time point label stands for: before natalizumab initiation. The method behind the library was the immunoSEQ multiplex PCR assay. Here the immuneACCESS table is served through TCRdb, limited to in-frame sequences with V and J called. Missing clones are a known gap in these copies; in checked studies unresolved V genes cover under half, and the rest lacks a known reason. The sample table contains under 35,000 clones; only one count was recorded for 92% of them. The top ten clones comprise 1.9% of the sample. Sequencing used PBMCs. Receptors originate from a man between 25 and 39 years old with multiple sclerosis.

Here the CDR3 reads CAGNPERHNEQFF. CDR3 coding DNA: TGCGCCGGCAACCCCGAGCGGCACAATGAGCAGTTCTTC. The chain has TRBV5-1 and TRBJ2-1, with D maybe TRBD2 (5 bases). The CDR3 is 13 amino acids. Germline V CDR1 and CDR2: SGHRS, YFSETQ. The germline V and J ends were trimmed by 10 bases and 5 bases, with 16 bases remaining between them. The full variable domain, rest sourced from reference TRBV5-1 and TRBJ2-1, is KAGVTQTPRYLIKTRGQQVTLSCSPISGHRSVSWYQQTPGQGLQFLFEYFSETQRNKGNFPGRFSGRQFSNSRSEMNVSTLELGDSALYLCAGNPERHNEQFFGPGTRLTVL.

V usage is TRBV7-9 and J usage is TRBJ2-2, with TRBD2 matching over 8 bases. This CDR3 region has 15 residues. The germline CDR1 and CDR2 sequences are SEHNR and FQNEAQ (reference sequence). After removal of 1 base from V and 7 bases from J, the junction contained 5 bases not matched to a gene. The CDR3 protein is CASSLGAGAVGELFF. For the CDR3, the DNA is TGTGCCAGCAGCTTAGGAGCGGGAGCTGTCGGGGAGCTGTTTTTT.

This chain links TRBV9 with TRBJ1-2; 7 bases agree with TRBD1. CDR3 length: 13 amino acids. J lost 6 bases, V lost 3 bases, and 5 bases had no gene match. Germline V gene sequence: CDR1 SGDLS, CDR2 YYNGEE. The DNA of the CDR3 is TGTGCCAGCAGCGACGACAGGGCCAATGGCTACACCTTC. This encodes CASSDDRANGYTF.

The CDR3 DNA reads TGTGCCAGCAGCTTGACAGAAGTACAAGAGACCCAGTACTTC. Residues: CASSLTEVQETQYF. V usage is TRBV7-9 and J usage is TRBJ2-5; D perhaps matches TRBD1 (5 bases). The CDR3 spans 14 residues. V lost 3 bases, J lost 2 bases, and 10 bases lay in between. Germline V lookup: CDR1 SEHNR, CDR2 FQNEAQ (reference sequence). Full variable domain (remainder filled in from reference TRBV7-9 and TRBJ2-5): DTGVSQNPRHKITKRGQNVTFRCDPISEHNRLYWYRQTLGQGPEFLTYFQNEAQLEKSRLLSDRFSAERPKGSFSTLEIQRTEQGDSAMYLCASSLTEVQETQYFGPGTRLLVL.

The chain couples TRBV27 to TRBJ2-7; TRBD2 might be the D (6 bases). The V end lost 4 bases, the J end lost 3 bases, and 13 bases lay between the germline ends. Germline V gives CDR1 MNHEY, CDR2 SMNVEV (reference sequence). There are 14 residues in the CDR3. The CDR3 DNA sequence: TGTGCCAGCAGTTATTTGCGGGAACACTACGAGCAGTACTTC. Translation: CASSYLREHYEQYF.

The chain recombines TRBV7-3 with TRBJ2-3, with TRBD2 identical over 8 bases. The germline V gene encodes CDR1 SGHTA and CDR2 FQGTGA. The CDR3 is 16 amino acids. With V trimmed by 1 base and J by 4 bases, 7 bases remained unmatched. The CDR3: CASSLNPGGISDTQYF. The CDR3 DNA is TGTGCCAGCAGCTTAAACCCGGGAGGGATTTCAGATACGCAGTATTTT.

The chain combines TRBV11-2 with TRBJ2-2, with 8 bases lining up with TRBD2. Germline lookup yields CDR1 SGHAT and CDR2 FQNNGV. V shed 6 bases and J 4 bases; nucleotides not matched to a gene: 10. This CDR3 is built from 16 residues. CDR3 residues: CASRVGAGERTGELFF. CDR3 nucleotide sequence: TGTGCCAGCAGGGTTGGAGCGGGAGAGCGCACCGGGGAGCTGTTTTTT.

The rearrangement uses TRBV5-1 and TRBJ1-5; D call uncertain. The V gene's germline CDR1 is SGHRS and CDR2 YFSETQ. Trimming took 0 bases from V and 2 from J, leaving 9 bases between them. This CDR3 region has 15 residues. DNA of the CDR3: TGCGCCAGCAGCTTGGAAGGGCTCCGCAATCAGCCCCAGCATTTT. Its protein is CASSLEGLRNQPQHF.

This sequence joins TRBV6-6 and TRBJ2-1; D tentatively reads TRBD1 or TRBD2 (6 bases each). The germline gives CDR1 MNHNY, CDR2 SVGAGI (reference sequence). The CDR3 loop spans 15 amino acids. Trimming pared 0 bases from V and 8 bases from J, leaving 14 bases between. The CDR3 coding sequence is TGTGCCAGCAGTTACTCGCCGGGGGCTAACGATGAGCAGTTCTTC. Its translation is CASSYSPGANDEQFF.

The rearrangement links TRBV7-2 to TRBJ2-7; TRBD1 agrees at 10 bases. The CDR3 has 14 amino acids. Germline V gives CDR1 SGHTA, CDR2 FQGNSA. J was trimmed by 6 bases and V by 6 bases; bases with no gene match: 8. CDR3 loop: CASRAGTGDPEQYF. CDR3 DNA: TGTGCCAGCAGGGCTGGGACAGGGGATCCCGAGCAGTACTTC.

A word on this clone: One end of the junction fails to match germline, which may point to a read error. The chain recombines TRBV7-7 with TRBJ2-2; 16 nucleotides line up with TRBD2. Germline assignment: CDR1 SSHAT and CDR2 FNYEAQ (reference sequence). The CDR3 loop spans 18 amino acids. The CDR3 protein is CASSSGLAGGPNTGELFF. In DNA, the CDR3 is TGTGCTAGCAGTTCGGGACTAGCGGGAGGGCCTAACACCGGGGAGCTGTTTTTT.

The V gene is TRBV4-1, the J gene TRBJ2-7; D is unclear. CDR3 size: 15 residues. From germline, CDR1 is MGHRA and CDR2 YSYEKL. V lost 0 bases to trimming and J lost 4 bases, with 13 bases between them. Here the CDR3 reads CASSQDGSGYYEQYV. The DNA for the CDR3 is TGCGCCAGCAGCCAAGATGGGTCCGGATATTACGAGCAGTACGTC.

The V and J genes are TRBV5-1 and TRBJ2-7; 7 bases map to TRBD1. V dropped 0 bases and J dropped 1; count of bases not matched to a gene: 1. This CDR3 has 14 residues. Germline CDR1 reads SGHRS; CDR2 reads YFSETQ. The CDR3 sequence: CASSLGQGSYEQYF. The DNA for the CDR3 is TGCGCCAGCAGCTTGGGACAGGGATCCTACGAGCAGTACTTC.

This chain connects TRBV18 to TRBJ1-2, with D unclear. The CDR3 spans 11 residues. Trimming left V 3 bases short and J 8 bases short, with 7 bases between. Germline CDR1 and CDR2: KGHSH and LQKENI. The CDR3, as DNA: TGTGCCAGCTCACCCGGTGAAGGCTACACCTTC. It codes for CASSPGEGYTF.

The chain employs TRBV18 and TRBJ1-4; 9 bases are a match to TRBD1. Per the germline V gene, CDR1 is KGHSH and CDR2 is LQKENI. This CDR3 contains 14 residues. V was clipped by 2 bases and J by 9 bases; unmatched bases: 4. The CDR3 protein is CASSPGTGYKKLFF. In DNA, the CDR3 is TGTGCCAGCTCACCAGGGACAGGGTATAAAAAACTGTTTTTT. The full variable domain, in which reference TRBV18 and TRBJ1-4 provide the parts outside the CDR3, is NAGVMQNPRHLVRRRGQEARLRCSPMKGHSHVYWYRQLPEEGLKFMVYLQKENIIDESGMPKERFSAEFPKEGPSILRIQQVVRGDSAAYFCASSPGTGYKKLFFGSGTQLSVL.

The CDR3 region is CATFGGDTEAFF. The CDR3 coding sequence is TGTGCCACCTTCGGCGGGGACACTGAAGCTTTCTTT. This chain connects TRBV15 to TRBJ1-1, with D hard to call. The V end was cut by 8 bases, the J end by 3 bases, with 10 bases between. This CDR3 is built from 12 residues. The germline V gene encodes CDR1 LNHNV and CDR2 YYDKDF (reference sequence).

J is TRBJ2-5 and V is TRBV6-5; 9 bases match TRBD2. Trimming took 6 bases from V and 5 from J; bases not matched to a gene: 10. From germline, CDR1 is MNHEY and CDR2 SVGAGI. The CDR3 contains 15 residues. CDR3 DNA: TGTGCCAGCAGGGGGGGACTAGCAAATGGTGAGACCCAGTACTTC. This codes for CASRGGLANGETQYF.

This chain connects TRBV5-5 to TRBJ1-2; D uncertain. This CDR3 region has 13 residues. V was cut by 0 bases and J by 3 bases, with 6 bases left in between. The V gene's germline CDR1 is SGHKS and CDR2 YYEKEE (reference sequence). The CDR3 spells CASSLDRDYGYTF. In nucleotides, the CDR3 is TGTGCCAGCAGCTTGGATAGGGACTATGGCTACACCTTC.

The genes are TRBV15 and TRBJ2-7, with D possibly TRBD1 on 5 matching bases. V was clipped by 3 bases and J by 5 bases, with 11 bases between them. This CDR3 contains 13 residues. Germline CDR1 reads LNHNV; CDR2 reads YYDKDF (reference sequence). The DNA for the CDR3 is TGTGCCACCAGCAGGGCCAGGGAAAACGAGCAGTACGTC. Encoded protein: CATSRARENEQYV.

This clone showed up just once. The V gene is TRBV30, the J gene TRBJ1-5; unclear D gene. Germline CDR1 is GTSNPN and CDR2 is SVGIG (reference sequence). V shed 1 base and J shed 7 bases, with 14 bases lying between them. The length of the CDR3 is 14 residues. CDR3 in amino acids: CAWSATELSQPQHF. The CDR3 nucleotides are TGTGCCTGGAGTGCCACAGAACTTTCGCAGCCCCAGCATTTT.

This clone showed up just once. The V call is TRBV29-1, the J call TRBJ1-1, with D maybe TRBD1 (5 bases). Germline-derived CDR1 and CDR2 are SQVTM and ANQGSEA. V lost 7 bases, J lost 1 base, and 10 bases lay in between. The CDR3 contains 12 residues. The CDR3 sequence: CSAQTENTEAFF. In DNA form, the CDR3 reads TGCAGCGCACAGACAGAGAACACTGAAGCTTTCTTT. Full variable domain (rest looked up from reference TRBV29-1 and TRBJ1-1): SAVISQKPSRDICQRGTSLTIQCQVDSQVTMMFWYRQQPGQSLTLIATANQGSEATYESGFVIDKFPISRPNLTFSTLTVSNMSPEDSSIYLCSAQTENTEAFFGQGTRLTVV.

The chain couples TRBV7-9 to TRBJ1-1, with D possibly being TRBD1 (6 bases). Germline V CDR1 and CDR2: SEHNR, FQNEAQ (reference sequence). The CDR3 is 13 amino acids. V lost 6 bases to trimming and J lost 4 bases, with 12 bases between them. The CDR3 sequence is CASRPQGRTEAFF. The CDR3 DNA reads as TGTGCCAGCAGGCCTCAGGGGCGCACTGAAGCTTTCTTT. The whole variable domain, remainder taken from reference TRBV7-9 and TRBJ1-1, is DTGVSQNPRHKITKRGQNVTFRCDPISEHNRLYWYRQTLGQGPEFLTYFQNEAQLEKSRLLSDRFSAERPKGSFSTLEIQRTEQGDSAMYLCASRPQGRTEAFFGQGTRLTVV.

This clone was counted once. This sequence joins TRBV4-3 and TRBJ1-1, with D unresolved. The length of the CDR3 is 15 residues. CDR1 and CDR2 from the germline V gene are LGHNA and YSLEER. The germline V and J ends were trimmed by 5 bases and 0 bases, with 13 bases remaining between them. CDR3 in DNA: TGCGCCAGCAGCTACGACTCAGATCTGAACACTGAAGCTTTCTTT. Protein sequence: CASSYDSDLNTEAFF.

The gene calls are TRBV7-2 and TRBJ2-1; D tentatively fits TRBD1 or TRBD2 (5 bases each). CDR3 length: 13 residues. V was shortened by 1 base and J by 8 bases, with 9 bases between the two germline ends. CDR1 is SGHTA and CDR2 is FQGNSA in the germline V gene. The CDR3 reads CASSLVLGDEQFF. Written as DNA, the CDR3 is TGTGCCAGCAGCTTAGTGTTGGGGGATGAGCAGTTCTTC.

This rearrangement joins TRBV30 to TRBJ2-7; 9 bases match TRBD1. CDR1 is GTSNPN and CDR2 is SVGIG in the germline V gene (reference sequence). CDR3 length: 14 residues. V shed 4 bases, J shed 5 bases, and the junction held 9 bases outside the gene matches. The CDR3 nucleotides read TGTGCCTGGACCGCCGGGACAGGGCGAAACGAGCAGTACTTC. Translation: CAWTAGTGRNEQYF.

The chain combines TRBV6-5 with TRBJ1-3; D call uncertain. V was pared by 5 bases and J by 3 bases, with 11 bases between. Germline V gene sequence: CDR1 MNHEY, CDR2 SVGAGI. The CDR3 sequence is 14 residues long. CDR3 residues: CASSLERRGNTIYF. The DNA for the CDR3 is TGTGCCAGCAGTCTGGAACGACGTGGAAACACCATATATTTT.

The CDR3 DNA reads TGCGCCAGCAGCCAAGAAGGGACTGATTTCACCTACGAGCAGTACTTC. Residues: CASSQEGTDFTYEQYF. This chain connects TRBV4-1 to TRBJ2-7; tentatively, D is TRBD2 (6 bases). CDR3 length: 16 amino acids. Trimming pared 0 bases from V and 2 bases from J, leaving 14 bases between. Germline V gene lookup returns CDR1 MGHRA and CDR2 YSYEKL.

The chain combines TRBV27 with TRBJ1-1; a possible D gene is TRBD1 (5 bases). The CDR3 totals 13 residues. The germline CDR1 and CDR2 sequences are MNHEY and SMNVEV (reference sequence). V was cut by 10 bases and J by 4 bases, with 16 bases left in between. The CDR3 sequence: CATGMTGGTEAFF. CDR3 bases: TGTGCCACAGGGATGACTGGCGGCACTGAAGCTTTCTTT.

The chain couples TRBV6-6 to TRBJ2-4; D possibly matches TRBD1 or TRBD2 (6 bases each). CDR1 MNHNY and CDR2 SVGAGI come from the germline V gene (reference sequence). V lost 6 bases and J 4 bases, leaving 13 bases between the germline ends. This CDR3 spans 14 amino acids. CDR3 in DNA: TGTGCCAGCAGCTCGGTAGGGGGGAAAAACATTCAGTACTTC. Translation: CASSSVGGKNIQYF.

The chain links TRBV5-6 to TRBJ2-1; D assignment may be TRBD1 or TRBD2 (6 bases each). The germline V gene has CDR1 SGHDT and CDR2 YYEEEE. The V gene lost 0 bases and the J gene lost 14 bases, with 15 bases spanning the gap. The CDR3 is 13 residues long. Written as DNA, the CDR3 is TGTGCCAGCAGCTTGGGAGACCCAAGGGGGGAGTTCTTC. It translates to CASSLGDPRGEFF.

The V call is TRBV7-2, the J call TRBJ2-1; no definite D call. CDR1 SGHTA and CDR2 FQGNSA come from the germline V gene. The CDR3 has 12 amino acids. Deletions cut 5 bases from V and 2 bases from J, with 4 bases between. The DNA for the CDR3 is TGTGCCAGCAGCCCTGCCTACAATGAGCAGTTCTTC. Amino acid sequence: CASSPAYNEQFF.

The J gene is TRBJ2-3, the V gene TRBV10-2; no clear D. From germline, CDR1 is WSHSY and CDR2 SAAADI. V lost 2 bases and J 3 bases, leaving 9 bases between the germline ends. The CDR3 has 14 amino acids. CDR3 nucleotide sequence: TGCGCCAGCAGTGAGGGAGTTGAAACAGATACGCAGTATTTT. Translated: CASSEGVETDTQYF.